The clone carrying this TCR beta chain occurred once. V shed 3 bases and J shed 7 bases, with 9 bases lying between them. Germline V gene sequence: CDR1 DFQATT, CDR2 SNEGSKA (reference sequence). The CDR3 has 11 amino acids. The data originate from a study of blood T cell repertoires in COVID-19. Study at large: PBMCs, B-cell-depleted T cells, or T cells provided the cDNA or gDNA that made up the material.

In the original analysis: Estimated nucleated cell counts came from reference gene primer amplification. Method: immunoSEQ multiplex PCR; TCRdb's copy keeps in-frame clones and lacks some. V and J calls and clone size are those listed in that table; D and trimming were worked out from the DNA. The table shows tens of thousands of clones, with about four fifths occurring only once. The TCR was taken from a man in his 70s with acute or convalescent COVID-19. The sample taken for sequencing was peripheral blood. V and J are TRBV20-1 and TRBJ1-1; no clear D gene. CDR3 sequence (DNA): TGCAGTGCTAGGCGTGATGATGAAGCTTTCTTT. Its protein is CSARRDDEAFF.